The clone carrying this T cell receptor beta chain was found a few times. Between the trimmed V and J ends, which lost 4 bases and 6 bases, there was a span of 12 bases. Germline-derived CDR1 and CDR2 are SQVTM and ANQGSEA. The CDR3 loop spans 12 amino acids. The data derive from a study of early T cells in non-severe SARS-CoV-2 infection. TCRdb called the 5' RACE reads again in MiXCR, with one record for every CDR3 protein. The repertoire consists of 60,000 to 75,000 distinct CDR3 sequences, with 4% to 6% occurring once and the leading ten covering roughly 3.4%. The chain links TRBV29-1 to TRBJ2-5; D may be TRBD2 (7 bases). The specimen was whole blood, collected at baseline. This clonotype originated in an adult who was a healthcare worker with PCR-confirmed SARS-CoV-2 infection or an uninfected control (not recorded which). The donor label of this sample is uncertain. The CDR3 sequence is CSVVSGGQTQYF. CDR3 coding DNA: TGCAGCGTTGTTTCCGGGGGGCAGACCCAGTACTTC.